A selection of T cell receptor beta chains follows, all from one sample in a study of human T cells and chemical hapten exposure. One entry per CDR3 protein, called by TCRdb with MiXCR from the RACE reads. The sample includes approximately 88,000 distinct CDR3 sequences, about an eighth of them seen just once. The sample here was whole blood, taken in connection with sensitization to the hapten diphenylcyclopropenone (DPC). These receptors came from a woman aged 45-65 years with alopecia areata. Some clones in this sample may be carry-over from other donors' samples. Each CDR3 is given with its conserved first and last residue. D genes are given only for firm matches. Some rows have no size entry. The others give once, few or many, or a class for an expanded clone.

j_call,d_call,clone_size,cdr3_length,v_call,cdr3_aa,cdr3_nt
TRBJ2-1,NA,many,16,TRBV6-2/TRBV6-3,CASIGVGGEGYWEQFF,TGTGCCAGCATTGGAGTGGGGGGAGAGGGATACTGGGAGCAGTTCTTC
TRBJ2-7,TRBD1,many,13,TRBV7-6,CASSLGQIYEQYF,TGTGCCAGCAGCTTGGGACAGATCTACGAGCAGTACTTC
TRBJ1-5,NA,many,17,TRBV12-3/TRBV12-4,CASSLGLSGGLNQPQHF,TGTGCCAGCAGTTTAGGGTTGAGTGGGGGCCTCAATCAGCCCCAGCATTTT
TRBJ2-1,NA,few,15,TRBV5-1,CASSLSGSPGDEQFF,TGCGCCAGCAGCCTTAGCGGCTCACCGGGGGATGAGCAGTTCTTC
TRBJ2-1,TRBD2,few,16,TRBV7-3,CASSLSRVAGEVEQFF,TGTGCCAGCAGCCTAAGTCGTGTAGCGGGAGAGGTTGAGCAGTTCTTC
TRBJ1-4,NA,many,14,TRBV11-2,CASRQSATNEKLFF,TGTGCCAGCAGACAGAGTGCAACTAATGAAAAACTGTTTTTT
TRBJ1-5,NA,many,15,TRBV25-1,CASTGERRVRQPQHF,TGTGCCAGCACCGGAGAAAGGAGGGTTCGTCAGCCCCAGCATTTT
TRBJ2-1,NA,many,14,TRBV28,CASSLTPPYNEQFF,TGTGCCAGCAGTTTAACTCCCCCCTACAATGAGCAGTTCTTC
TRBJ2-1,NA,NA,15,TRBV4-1,CASSHVGTGYNEQFF,TGCGCCAGCAGCCATGTCGGGACTGGATACAATGAGCAGTTCTTC
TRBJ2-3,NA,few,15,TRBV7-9,CASSVAEPSTDTQYF,TGTGCCAGCAGCGTAGCGGAGCCTAGCACAGATACGCAGTATTTT
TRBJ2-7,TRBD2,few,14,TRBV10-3,CAISDGRGAYEQYF,TGTGCCATCAGTGATGGGAGGGGTGCCTACGAGCAGTACTTC
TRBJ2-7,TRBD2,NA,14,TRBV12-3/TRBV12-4,CASSLLAGAVEQYF,TGTGCCAGCAGCCTACTCGCGGGAGCGGTCGAGCAGTACTTC
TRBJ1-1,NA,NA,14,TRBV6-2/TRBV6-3,CASSYSGRSTEAFF,TGTGCCAGCAGTTACTCTGGGAGGAGCACTGAAGCTTTCTTT
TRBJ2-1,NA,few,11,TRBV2,CASSVRDEQFF,TGTGCCAGCAGTGTTCGGGATGAGCAGTTCTTC
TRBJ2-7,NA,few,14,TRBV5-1,CASSPGPGPPKQYF,TGCGCCAGCAGCCCTGGACCGGGACCCCCAAAGCAGTACTTC
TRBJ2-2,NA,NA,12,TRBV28,CATAVWTGELFF,TGTGCCACCGCTGTTTGGACCGGGGAGCTGTTTTTT
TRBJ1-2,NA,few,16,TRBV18,CASSRPGDGQLYGYTF,TGTGCCAGCTCACGACCAGGCGACGGCCAACTCTATGGCTACACCTTC
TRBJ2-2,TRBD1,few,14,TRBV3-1,CASTKTGITGELFF,TGTGCCAGCACAAAGACAGGGATCACCGGGGAGCTGTTTTTT
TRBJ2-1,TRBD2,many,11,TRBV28,CATGLVGEQFF,TGTGCCACGGGACTAGTCGGTGAGCAGTTCTTC
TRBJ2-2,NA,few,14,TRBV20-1,CSARWPANTGELFF,TGCAGTGCGCGGTGGCCAGCGAACACCGGGGAGCTGTTTTTT
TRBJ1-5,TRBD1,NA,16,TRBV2,CASSGGVGGTNQPQHF,TGTGCCAGCAGTGGGGGCGTAGGGGGCACTAATCAGCCCCAGCATTTT
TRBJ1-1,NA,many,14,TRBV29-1,CSVEIRGRNTEAFF,TGCAGCGTTGAGATAAGGGGCAGGAACACTGAAGCTTTCTTT
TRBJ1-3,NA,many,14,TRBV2,CASRTDISGNTIYF,TGTGCCAGCCGGACGGATATCTCTGGAAACACCATATATTTT
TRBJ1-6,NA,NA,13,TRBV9,CASSVSTDSPLHF,TGTGCCAGCAGCGTATCGACCGACTCACCCCTCCACTTT
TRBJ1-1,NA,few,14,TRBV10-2,CASSGYSPNTEAFF,TGCGCCAGCAGTGGTTACAGCCCTAACACTGAAGCTTTCTTT
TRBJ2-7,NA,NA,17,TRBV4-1,CASSQDESTGQPYEQYF,TGCGCCAGCAGCCAAGATGAGTCGACGGGGCAGCCCTACGAGCAGTACTTC
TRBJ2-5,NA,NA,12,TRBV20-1,CSATQVGETQYF,TGCAGTGCGACCCAGGTCGGGGAGACCCAGTACTTC
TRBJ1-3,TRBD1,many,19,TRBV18,CASSPLSSTGANSGNTIYF,TGTGCCAGCTCACCACTATCTTCGACAGGGGCCAACTCTGGAAACACCATATATTTT
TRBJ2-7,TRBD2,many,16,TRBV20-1,CSAVSMGGVKIYEQYF,TGCAGTGCCGTTAGCATGGGAGGGGTTAAAATCTACGAGCAGTACTTC
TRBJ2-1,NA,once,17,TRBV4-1,CASSQDGRPGGYNEQFF,TGCGCCAGCAGCCAAGATGGGAGGCCAGGGGGTTACAATGAGCAGTTCTTC
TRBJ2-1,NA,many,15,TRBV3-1,CASSPGLASYNEQFF,TGTGCCAGCAGCCCCGGGCTAGCTTCCTACAATGAGCAGTTCTTC
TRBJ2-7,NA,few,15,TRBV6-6,CASSPIPFDRTEQYF,TGTGCCAGCAGTCCCATCCCGTTTGACAGGACCGAGCAGTACTTC
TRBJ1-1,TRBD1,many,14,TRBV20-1,CSARAGTGHTEAFF,TGCAGTGCGAGGGCCGGGACAGGGCACACTGAAGCTTTCTTT
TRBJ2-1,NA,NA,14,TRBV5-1,CASTPRGFSDEQFF,TGCGCCAGCACTCCAAGAGGGTTCAGCGATGAGCAGTTCTTC
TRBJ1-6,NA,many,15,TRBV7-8,CASSPLGVGRSPLHF,TGTGCCAGCAGCCCCCTTGGGGTTGGTAGGTCACCCCTCCACTTT
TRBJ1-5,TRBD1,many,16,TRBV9,CAVPTDRAMRDQPQHF,TGTGCCGTCCCCACCGACAGGGCCATGCGCGATCAGCCCCAGCATTTT
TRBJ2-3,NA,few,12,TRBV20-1,CSAALFQDTQYF,TGCAGTGCGGCCCTGTTTCAAGATACGCAGTATTTT
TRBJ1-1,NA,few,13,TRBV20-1,CSARRTLNTEAFF,TGCAGTGCTAGACGGACCCTGAACACTGAAGCTTTCTTT
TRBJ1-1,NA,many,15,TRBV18,CASSPPPGSNTEAFF,TGTGCCAGCTCACCACCGCCGGGGTCGAACACTGAAGCTTTCTTT